This is a list of T cell receptor beta chains from one sample in a study of T cells in Graves' hyperthyroidism and ophthalmopathy. TCRdb reprocessed the multiplex PCR reads with MiXCR, giving one entry per CDR3 protein. The sample shows about 640,000 distinct CDR3 sequences, less than 25% of them seen only once. Sequencing used blood. Receptors were obtained from a man aged 25-40 years with Graves' ophthalmopathy. Both conserved end residues are part of each CDR3. A D gene is named only where the DNA matches it firmly. Clone size appears in some rows only: once, few, many, or a class for an expanded clone.

j_call | d_call | clone_size | v_call | cdr3_aa | cdr3_nt
TRBJ1-1 | - | - | TRBV5-1 | CASSFVRHTEAFF | TGCGCCAGCAGCTTCGTACGGCACACTGAAGCTTTCTTT
TRBJ2-5 | - | - | TRBV7-2 | CASSLARQGKETQYF | TGTGCCAGCAGCTTAGCAAGGCAGGGAAAAGAGACCCAGTACTTC
TRBJ2-1 | TRBD1 | - | TRBV5-4 | CASEDRYNEQFF | TGTGCCAGCGAGGACAGGTACAATGAGCAGTTCTTC
TRBJ2-3 | - | - | TRBV12-3/TRBV12-4 | CASSLVARADTDTQYF | TGTGCCAGCAGTTTAGTGGCGCGGGCCGACACAGATACGCAGTATTTT
TRBJ2-3 | TRBD2 | - | TRBV7-6 | CASSLGRIRSGSSDTQYF | TGTGCCAGCAGCTTAGGTCGGATACGGAGCGGGAGTTCAGATACGCAGTATTTT
TRBJ2-7 | - | - | TRBV20-1 | CSAQGQGPSYEQYF | TGCAGTGCCCAAGGCCAGGGTCCTAGCTACGAGCAGTACTTC
TRBJ1-6 | - | many | TRBV11-2 | CASSLDREVSYNSPLHF | TGTGCCAGCAGCTTAGATCGGGAGGTGTCCTATAATTCACCCCTCCACTTT
TRBJ1-1 | - | - | TRBV11-3 | CANSYPQTRGLEDTEAFF | TGTGCCAACAGCTACCCGCAAACACGTGGACTAGAGGACACTGAAGCTTTCTTT
TRBJ2-7 | - | - | TRBV6-2/TRBV6-3 | CASSYSGSVAYEQYF | TGTGCCAGCAGTTACTCGGGGTCCGTAGCCTACGAGCAGTACTTC
TRBJ2-1 | TRBD2 | - | TRBV28 | CASSLNAGVVNEQFF | TGTGCCAGCAGTTTGAATGCGGGAGTAGTCAATGAGCAGTTCTTC
TRBJ2-2 | - | - | TRBV4-3 | CASSTRQAGKTGELFF | TGCGCCAGCAGCACCCGACAGGCCGGGAAAACCGGGGAGCTGTTTTTT
TRBJ2-1 | TRBD2 | many | TRBV28 | CASSLAGRGYNEQFF | TGTGCCAGCAGTCTAGCGGGGAGGGGATACAATGAGCAGTTCTTC
TRBJ2-2 | - | - | TRBV7-2 | CASSLTLTGELFF | TGTGCCAGCAGCTTAACTCTCACCGGGGAGCTGTTTTTT
TRBJ2-7 | TRBD1 | many | TRBV28 | CASQNPGQGRYEQYF | TGTGCCAGTCAGAACCCGGGACAGGGGCGCTACGAGCAGTACTTC
TRBJ2-7 | - | - | TRBV11-1 | CASSPEGWTPYEQYF | TGTGCCAGCAGCCCGGAGGGGTGGACTCCCTACGAGCAGTACTTC
TRBJ2-1 | - | few | TRBV12-3/TRBV12-4 | CANSLGLNNEQFF | TGTGCCAACAGTTTAGGACTTAACAATGAGCAGTTCTTC
TRBJ2-7 | TRBD1 | many | TRBV11-2 | CASSSTGTGTSYEQYF | TGTGCCAGCAGCTCGACCGGGACAGGGACTTCCTACGAGCAGTACTTC
TRBJ2-7 | - | many | TRBV10-2 | CASSEWGLTLYEQYF | TGCGCCAGCAGTGAGTGGGGTCTTACCCTCTACGAGCAGTACTTC
TRBJ1-4 | TRBD1 | - | TRBV2 | CASRPRGREKLFF | TGTGCCAGCAGACCCAGGGGGCGCGAAAAACTGTTTTTT
TRBJ2-1 | TRBD2 | - | TRBV6-2/TRBV6-3 | CASKSSGSINEQFF | TGTGCCAGCAAGTCTAGCGGGAGTATTAATGAGCAGTTCTTC
TRBJ2-7 | TRBD2 | few | TRBV7-9 | CASSTGTSESFSYEQYF | TGTGCCAGCAGCACCGGGACTAGCGAGAGTTTCTCCTACGAGCAGTACTTC
TRBJ2-2 | - | many | TRBV7-9 | CASSYGTGELFF | TGTGCCAGCAGCTACGGCACCGGGGAGCTGTTTTTT
TRBJ1-1 | - | - | TRBV5-1 | CASSPGGGWTEALF | TGCGCCAGCAGCCCTGGAGGGGGGTGGACTGAAGCTCTCTTT
TRBJ2-2 | - | - | TRBV13 | CASSSSLWGTSTGELFF | TGTGCCAGCAGCTCATCCTTATGGGGGACCAGCACCGGGGAGCTGTTTTTT
TRBJ1-5 | TRBD1 | - | TRBV7-2 | CASSSDRGLRQPQHF | TGTGCCAGCAGCTCTGACAGGGGGCTTCGTCAGCCCCAGCATTTT
TRBJ2-2 | - | few | TRBV20-1 | CSASRDSQAGELFF | TGCAGTGCTAGCCGGGACTCGCAAGCCGGGGAGCTGTTTTTT
TRBJ2-1 | TRBD2 | - | TRBV2 | CASSSSSGRALNEQFF | TGTGCCAGCAGTTCATCTAGCGGGAGGGCCCTCAATGAGCAGTTCTTC
TRBJ2-2 | - | once | TRBV19 | CASSFGHYTGELFF | TGTGCCAGTAGTTTTGGACACTACACCGGGGAGCTGTTTTTT
TRBJ1-1 | - | - | TRBV5-5 | CASSLVRNTEAFF | TGTGCCAGCAGCTTGGTCAGGAACACTGAAGCTTTCTTT
TRBJ2-1 | - | many | TRBV5-6 | CASSLSGPNVGEQFF | TGTGCCAGCAGCTTATCGGGACCTAACGTAGGTGAGCAGTTCTTC
TRBJ2-2 | TRBD2 | - | TRBV11-2 | CASSSPSGHTGELFF | TGTGCCAGCAGCTCCCCTAGCGGACACACCGGGGAGCTGTTTTTT
TRBJ1-1 | - | - | TRBV5-8 | CASGLFVNTEAFF | TGTGCCAGCGGTCTCTTCGTAAACACTGAAGCTTTCTTT
TRBJ2-7 | - | - | TRBV25-1 | CASSEVANEQYF | TGTGCCAGCAGTGAGGTGGCAAACGAGCAGTACTTC
TRBJ1-5 | TRBD1 | few | TRBV6-1 | CASRGQGDQPQHF | TGTGCCAGCAGGGGACAGGGGGATCAGCCCCAGCATTTT
TRBJ1-1 | TRBD1 | few | TRBV29-1 | CSVRTLTGNTEAFF | TGCAGCGTGAGAACTCTGACAGGGAATACTGAAGCTTTCTTT
TRBJ2-1 | TRBD1 | - | TRBV24-1 | CATSERTGTGWFF | TGTGCCACCAGTGAGAGAACGGGGACAGGGTGGTTCTTC
TRBJ2-3 | TRBD2 | few | TRBV29-1 | CSVVGWREASTDTQYF | TGCAGCGTTGTGGGGTGGCGGGAGGCCAGCACAGATACGCAGTATTTT
TRBJ2-7 | - | few | TRBV10-2 | CASRVGSYEQYF | TGCGCCAGCCGGGTAGGGAGCTACGAGCAGTACTTC
TRBJ1-5 | - | - | TRBV4-1 | CASSQTDLNQPQHF | TGCGCCAGCAGCCAAACCGACCTTAATCAGCCCCAGCATTTT
TRBJ2-3 | TRBD2 | - | TRBV5-8 | CASRREGYTDTQYF | TGTGCCAGCAGGCGGGAGGGATACACAGATACGCAGTATTTT
TRBJ2-7 | TRBD2 | many | TRBV30 | CAWSFRTSGSLYEQYF | TGTGCCTGGAGTTTTCGGACTAGCGGGAGTCTGTACGAGCAGTACTTC
TRBJ1-6 | - | few | TRBV6-1 | CASITGISPLHF | TGTGCCAGCATAACGGGGATTTCACCCCTCCACTTT
TRBJ1-1 | - | - | TRBV7-6 | CASSPRRTETEAFF | TGTGCCAGCAGCCCAAGAAGGACAGAGACTGAAGCTTTCTTT
TRBJ1-1 | TRBD1 | - | TRBV20-1 | CSARDLQGAGTEAFF | TGCAGTGCTAGAGACTTACAGGGGGCAGGCACTGAAGCTTTCTTT
TRBJ1-5 | - | few | TRBV5-1 | CASSLPSRTDQPQHF | TGCGCCAGCAGCTTGCCTTCCAGGACCGATCAGCCCCAGCATTTT
TRBJ2-7 | TRBD1 | - | TRBV4-2 | CASSQVGQGAEQYF | TGTGCCAGCAGCCAAGTCGGACAGGGGGCCGAGCAGTACTTC